The 8 T cell receptor beta chains listed next were all sequenced from one sample in a study of cytomegalovirus exposure and HLA in healthy donors. The repertoire was sequenced with immunoSEQ multiplex PCR; TCRdb's copy has only in-frame clones and lacks some. The top ten clones hold around 0.84% of a sample with 330,000 or so clones, around 86% of them seen once. Sequences were obtained from PBMCs. The receptor source for this set is a woman younger than 35 in good health and CMV-seronegative.

V and J are TRBV13 and TRBJ2-7; 10 bases fit TRBD2. CDR1 is PRHDT, CDR2 FYEKMQ, per germline (reference sequence). V was pared by 3 bases and J by 6 bases, with 14 bases of the junction left unmatched. This CDR3 contains 17 residues. The CDR3 sequence is CASSLVISRTSGIEQYF. Here the CDR3 DNA reads TGTGCCAGCAGCTTGGTTATCTCGCGGACTAGCGGTATCGAGCAGTACTTC.

V is TRBV6-5 and J is TRBJ2-1; 11 nucleotides match TRBD2. V was pared by 4 bases and J by 7 bases, with 6 bases of the junction left unmatched. The germline CDR1 and CDR2 sequences are MNHEY and SVGAGI. This CDR3 has 15 residues. CDR3 sequence reads: CASSLTSGISNEQFF. As DNA, the CDR3 is TGTGCCAGCAGTTTGACTAGCGGGATCAGTAATGAGCAGTTCTTC.

DNA of the CDR3: TGTGCCAGCAGCCCCAGGGTTCCACCAAGCTCCTACGAGCAGTACTTC. Residues: CASSPRVPPSSYEQYF. This chain links TRBV9 with TRBJ2-7, with a weak D call TRBD1 (5 bases). Germline V CDR1 and CDR2: SGDLS, YYNGEE. The CDR3 totals 16 residues. Trimming removed 4 bases from V and 0 bases from J, with 17 bases in between.

J is TRBJ2-7 and V is TRBV18, with D possibly being TRBD1 (5 bases). V was pared by 2 bases and J by 1 base, with 9 bases between. Germline V gene data show CDR1 as KGHSH and CDR2 as LQKENI. The CDR3 has 14 residues. CDR3 residues: CASSPARQSYEQYF. The CDR3 nucleotides read TGTGCCAGCTCACCAGCGAGACAGTCCTACGAGCAGTACTTC. The full variable domain, in which reference TRBV18 and TRBJ2-7 provide the parts outside the CDR3, is NAGVMQNPRHLVRRRGQEARLRCSPMKGHSHVYWYRQLPEEGLKFMVYLQKENIIDESGMPKERFSAEFPKEGPSILRIQQVVRGDSAAYFCASSPARQSYEQYFGPGTRLTVT.

V and J are TRBV7-2 and TRBJ2-7, with 8 positions matching TRBD1. The CDR3 loop spans 14 amino acids. V was clipped by 5 bases and J by 2 bases; unmatched bases: 5. Germline lookup yields CDR1 SGHTA and CDR2 FQGNSA. CDR3 amino acids: CASSLGQVAYEQYF. The CDR3 DNA sequence: TGTGCCAGCAGCCTGGGACAGGTCGCCTACGAGCAGTACTTC. Looking up the rest from reference TRBV7-2 and TRBJ2-7 gives the full variable domain: GAGVSQSPSNKVTEKGKDVELRCDPISGHTALYWYRQSLGQGLEFLIYFQGNSAPDKSGLPSDRFSAERTGGSVSTLTIQRTQQEDSAVYLCASSLGQVAYEQYFGPGTRLTVT.

In this sample, this clone turned up once. This chain connects TRBV28 to TRBJ1-2; TRBD1 might be the D (6 bases). Looked up from germline, CDR1 is MDHEN and CDR2 is SYDVKM. The CDR3 loop spans 14 amino acids. V was trimmed by 6 bases and J by 4 bases, leaving 15 bases between them. The CDR3 region has the DNA TGTGCCAGCAGCCCACAGGGAGTTGGCTATGGCTACACCTTC. It specifies CASSPQGVGYGYTF.

The chain has TRBV19 and TRBJ2-1; D not resolved. V lost 7 bases and J lost 4, with 11 bases in between. This CDR3 has 13 amino acids. Germline lookup yields CDR1 LNHDA and CDR2 SQIVND (reference sequence). CDR3 DNA: TGTGCCAGTACTTGGAGTTTGTACAATGAGCAGTTCTTC. It yields the protein CASTWSLYNEQFF. Combining the CDR3 with reference TRBV19 and TRBJ2-1 gives the whole variable domain DGGITQSPKYLFRKEGQNVTLSCEQNLNHDAMYWYRQDPGQGLRLIYYSQIVNDFQKGDIAEGYSVSREKKESFPLTVTSAQKNPTAFYLCASTWSLYNEQFFGPGTRLTVL.

This chain links TRBV6-5 with TRBJ2-2; D perhaps matches TRBD2 (7 bases). The CDR3 contains 15 residues. Germline assignment: CDR1 MNHEY and CDR2 SVGAGI. V lost 4 bases to trimming and J lost 6 bases, with 15 bases between them. The CDR3: CASSFQRGAAGELFF. DNA of the CDR3: TGTGCCAGCAGTTTCCAACGGGGGGCGGCCGGGGAGCTGTTTTTT.